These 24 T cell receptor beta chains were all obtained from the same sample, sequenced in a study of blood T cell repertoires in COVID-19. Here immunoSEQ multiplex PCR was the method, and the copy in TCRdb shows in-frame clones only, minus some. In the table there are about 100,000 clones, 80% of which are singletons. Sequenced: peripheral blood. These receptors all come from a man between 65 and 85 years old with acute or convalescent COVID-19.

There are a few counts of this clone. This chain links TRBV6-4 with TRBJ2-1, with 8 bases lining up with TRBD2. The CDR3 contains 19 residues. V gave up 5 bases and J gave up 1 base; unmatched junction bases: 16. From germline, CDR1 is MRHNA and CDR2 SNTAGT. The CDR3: CASSPGGRSGGDSYNEQFF. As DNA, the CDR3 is TGTGCCAGCAGTCCCGGTGGCAGGAGCGGGGGAGATTCCTACAATGAGCAGTTCTTC.

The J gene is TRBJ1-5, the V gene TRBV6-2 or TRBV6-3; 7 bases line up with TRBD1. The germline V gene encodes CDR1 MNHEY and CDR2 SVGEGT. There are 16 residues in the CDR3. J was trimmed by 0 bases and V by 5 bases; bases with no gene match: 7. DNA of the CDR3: TGTGCCAGCAGTGGGACAGTTGTGTTTAGCAATCAGCCCCAGCATTTT. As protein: CASSGTVVFSNQPQHF.

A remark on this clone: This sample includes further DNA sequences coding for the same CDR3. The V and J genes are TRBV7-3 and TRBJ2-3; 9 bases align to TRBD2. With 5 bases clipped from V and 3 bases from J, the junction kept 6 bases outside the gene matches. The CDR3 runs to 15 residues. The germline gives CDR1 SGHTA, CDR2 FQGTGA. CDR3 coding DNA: TGTGCCAGCAGCCAAGCGGGGGGATCGACAGATACGCAGTATTTT. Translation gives CASSQAGGSTDTQYF. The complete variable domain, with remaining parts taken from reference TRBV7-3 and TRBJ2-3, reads GAGVSQTPSNKVTEKGKYVELRCDPISGHTALYWYRQSLGQGPEFLIYFQGTGAADDSGLPNDRFFAVRPEGSVSTLKIQRTERGDSAVYLCASSQAGGSTDTQYFGPGTRLTVL.

CDR3 coding DNA: TGTGCCAGCAGTTACGGTGGGACAGGGGCATCACCCCTCCACTTT. This sequence encodes CASSYGGTGASPLHF. V is TRBV6-2 or TRBV6-3 and J is TRBJ1-6; TRBD1 matches at 10 bases. The germline CDR1 and CDR2 sequences are MNHEY and SVGEGT. The CDR3 extends over 15 amino acids. Trimming removed 2 bases from V and 10 bases from J; junction bases left unmatched: 5.

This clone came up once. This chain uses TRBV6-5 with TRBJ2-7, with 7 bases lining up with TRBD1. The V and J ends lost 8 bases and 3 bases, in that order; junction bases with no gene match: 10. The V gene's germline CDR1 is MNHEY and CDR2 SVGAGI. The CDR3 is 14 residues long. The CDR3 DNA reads TGTGCCAGCCTACCCGGGACAGCTCTCTACGAGCAGTACTTC. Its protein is CASLPGTALYEQYF.

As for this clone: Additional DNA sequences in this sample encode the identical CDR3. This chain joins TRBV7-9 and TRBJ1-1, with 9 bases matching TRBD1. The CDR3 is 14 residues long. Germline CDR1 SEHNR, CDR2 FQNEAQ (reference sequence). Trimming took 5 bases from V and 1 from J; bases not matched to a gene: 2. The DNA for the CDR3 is TGTGCCAGCAGCCCGGGACAGGGGAACACTGAAGCTTTCTTT. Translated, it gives CASSPGQGNTEAFF. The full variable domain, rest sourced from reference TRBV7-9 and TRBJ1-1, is DTGVSQNPRHKITKRGQNVTFRCDPISEHNRLYWYRQTLGQGPEFLTYFQNEAQLEKSRLLSDRFSAERPKGSFSTLEIQRTEQGDSAMYLCASSPGQGNTEAFFGQGTRLTVV.

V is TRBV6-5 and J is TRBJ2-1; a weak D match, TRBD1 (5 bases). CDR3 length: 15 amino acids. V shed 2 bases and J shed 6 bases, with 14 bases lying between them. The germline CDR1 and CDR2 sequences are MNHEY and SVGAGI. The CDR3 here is CASSYRPQGSNEQFF. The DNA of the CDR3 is TGTGCCAGCAGTTACAGACCCCAGGGCTCCAATGAGCAGTTCTTC.

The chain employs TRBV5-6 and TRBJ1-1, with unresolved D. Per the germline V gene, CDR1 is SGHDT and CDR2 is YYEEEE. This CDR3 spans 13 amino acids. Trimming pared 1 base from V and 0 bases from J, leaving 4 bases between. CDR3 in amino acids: CASSLRVNTEAFF. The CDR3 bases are TGTGCCAGCAGCTTGAGAGTGAACACTGAAGCTTTCTTT. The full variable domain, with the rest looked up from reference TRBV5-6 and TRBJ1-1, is DAGVTQSPTHLIKTRGQQVTLRCSPKSGHDTVSWYQQALGQGPQFIFQYYEEEERQRGNFPDRFSGHQFPNYSSELNVNALLLGDSALYLCASSLRVNTEAFFGQGTRLTVV.

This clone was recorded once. The CDR3 DNA reads TGTGCCAGCAGCCCCAATTCAGGGGGCTGGGACAATGAGCAGTTCTTC. Its protein product is CASSPNSGGWDNEQFF. J is TRBJ2-1 and V is TRBV7-3; 8 bases agree with TRBD1. The CDR3 is 16 residues long. J was trimmed by 5 bases and V by 5 bases; bases with no gene match: 11. Germline CDR1 SGHTA, CDR2 FQGTGA.

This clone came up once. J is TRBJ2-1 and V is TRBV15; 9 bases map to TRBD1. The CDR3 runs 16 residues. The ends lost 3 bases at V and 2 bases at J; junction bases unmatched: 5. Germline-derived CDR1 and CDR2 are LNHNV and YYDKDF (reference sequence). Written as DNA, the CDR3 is TGTGCCACCAGCAGGGCGAGACAGGGGGCCTACAATGAGCAGTTCTTC. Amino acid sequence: CATSRARQGAYNEQFF. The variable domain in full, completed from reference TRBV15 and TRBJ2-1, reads DAMVIQNPRYQVTQFGKPVTLSCSQTLNHNVMYWYQQKSSQAPKLLFHYYDKDFNNEADTPDNFQSRRPNTSFCFLDIRSPGLGDTAMYLCATSRARQGAYNEQFFGPGTRLTVL.

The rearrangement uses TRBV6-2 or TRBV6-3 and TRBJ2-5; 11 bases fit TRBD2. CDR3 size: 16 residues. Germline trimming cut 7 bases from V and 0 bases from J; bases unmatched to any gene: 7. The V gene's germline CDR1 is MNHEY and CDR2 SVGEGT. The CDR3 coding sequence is TGTGCCAGCACCCCCGGGACTAGCGGAGACCAAGAGACCCAGTACTTC. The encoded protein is CASTPGTSGDQETQYF.

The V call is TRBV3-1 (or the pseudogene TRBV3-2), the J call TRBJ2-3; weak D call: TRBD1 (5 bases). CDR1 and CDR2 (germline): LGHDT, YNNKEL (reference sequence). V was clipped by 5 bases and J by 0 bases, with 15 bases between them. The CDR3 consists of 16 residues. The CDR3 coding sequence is TGTGCCAGCAGCGACTTTAAAGGGGCAAGCACAGATACGCAGTATTTT. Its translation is CASSDFKGASTDTQYF.

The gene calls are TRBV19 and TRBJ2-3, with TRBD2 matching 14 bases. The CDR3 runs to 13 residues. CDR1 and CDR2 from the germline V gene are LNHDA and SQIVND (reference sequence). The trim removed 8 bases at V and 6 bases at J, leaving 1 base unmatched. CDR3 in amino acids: CASGTSGGDTQYF. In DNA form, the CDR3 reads TGTGCCAGTGGGACTAGCGGGGGTGATACGCAGTATTTT. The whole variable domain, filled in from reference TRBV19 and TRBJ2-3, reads DGGITQSPKYLFRKEGQNVTLSCEQNLNHDAMYWYRQDPGQGLRLIYYSQIVNDFQKGDIAEGYSVSREKKESFPLTVTSAQKNPTAFYLCASGTSGGDTQYFGPGTRLTVL.

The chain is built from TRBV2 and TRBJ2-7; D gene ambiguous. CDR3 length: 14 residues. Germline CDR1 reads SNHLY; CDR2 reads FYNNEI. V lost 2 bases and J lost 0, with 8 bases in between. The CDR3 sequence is CASSESLSSYEQYF. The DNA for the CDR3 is TGTGCCAGCAGTGAATCTCTGAGCTCCTACGAGCAGTACTTC.

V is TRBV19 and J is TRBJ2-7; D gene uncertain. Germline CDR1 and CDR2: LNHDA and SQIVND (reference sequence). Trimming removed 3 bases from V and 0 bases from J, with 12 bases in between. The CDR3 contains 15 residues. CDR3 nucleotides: TGTGCCAGTAGTATGTCCCTCGGTTTCTCCTACGAGCAGTACTTC. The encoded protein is CASSMSLGFSYEQYF.

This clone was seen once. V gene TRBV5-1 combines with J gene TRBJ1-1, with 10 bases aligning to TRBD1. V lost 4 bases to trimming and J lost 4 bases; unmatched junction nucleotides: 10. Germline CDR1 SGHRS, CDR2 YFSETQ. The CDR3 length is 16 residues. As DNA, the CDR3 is TGCGCCAGCAGCCAAGCGGGACAGGGGTTCGGCACTGAAGCTTTCTTT. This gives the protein CASSQAGQGFGTEAFF.

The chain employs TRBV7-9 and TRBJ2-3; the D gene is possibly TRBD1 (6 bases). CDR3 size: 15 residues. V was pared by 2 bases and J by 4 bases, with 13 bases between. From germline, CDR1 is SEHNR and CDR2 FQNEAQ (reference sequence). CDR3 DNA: TGTGCCAGCAGCTTATACAGACAGGATTCAGATACGCAGTATTTT. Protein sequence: CASSLYRQDSDTQYF.

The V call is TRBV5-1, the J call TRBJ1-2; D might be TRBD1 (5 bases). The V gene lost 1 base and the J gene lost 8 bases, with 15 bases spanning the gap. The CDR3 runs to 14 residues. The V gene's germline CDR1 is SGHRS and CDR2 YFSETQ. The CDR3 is CASSLSQGLGGYTF. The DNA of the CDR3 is TGCGCCAGCAGCTTGAGTCAGGGATTGGGGGGCTACACCTTC. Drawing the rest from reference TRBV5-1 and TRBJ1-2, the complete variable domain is KAGVTQTPRYLIKTRGQQVTLSCSPISGHRSVSWYQQTPGQGLQFLFEYFSETQRNKGNFPGRFSGRQFSNSRSEMNVSTLELGDSALYLCASSLSQGLGGYTFGSGTRLTVV.

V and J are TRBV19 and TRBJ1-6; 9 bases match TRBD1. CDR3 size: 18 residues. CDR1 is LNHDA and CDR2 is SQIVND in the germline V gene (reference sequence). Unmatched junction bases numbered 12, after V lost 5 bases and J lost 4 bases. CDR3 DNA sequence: TGTGCCAGTAGTCCCACGAGGACAGGGGTGCGGTATAATTCACCCCTCCACTTT. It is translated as CASSPTRTGVRYNSPLHF. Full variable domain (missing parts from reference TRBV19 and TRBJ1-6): DGGITQSPKYLFRKEGQNVTLSCEQNLNHDAMYWYRQDPGQGLRLIYYSQIVNDFQKGDIAEGYSVSREKKESFPLTVTSAQKNPTAFYLCASSPTRTGVRYNSPLHFGNGTRLTVT.

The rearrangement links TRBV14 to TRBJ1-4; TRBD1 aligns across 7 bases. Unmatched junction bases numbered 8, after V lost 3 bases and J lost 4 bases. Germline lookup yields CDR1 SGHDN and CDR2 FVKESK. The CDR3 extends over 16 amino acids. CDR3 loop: CASSQFWTGDNEKLFF. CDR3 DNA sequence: TGTGCCAGCAGCCAGTTTTGGACAGGAGATAATGAAAAACTGTTTTTT.

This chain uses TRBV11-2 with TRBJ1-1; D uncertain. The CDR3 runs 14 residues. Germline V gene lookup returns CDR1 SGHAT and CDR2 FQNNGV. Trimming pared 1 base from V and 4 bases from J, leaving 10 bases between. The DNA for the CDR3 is TGTGCCAGCAGCTTAGTCGGGGAGGGCACTGAAGCTTTCTTT. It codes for CASSLVGEGTEAFF. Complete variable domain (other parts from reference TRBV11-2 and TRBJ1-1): EAGVAQSPRYKIIEKRQSVAFWCNPISGHATLYWYQQILGQGPKLLIQFQNNGVVDDSQLPKDRFSAERLKGVDSTLKIQPAKLEDSAVYLCASSLVGEGTEAFFGQGTRLTVV.

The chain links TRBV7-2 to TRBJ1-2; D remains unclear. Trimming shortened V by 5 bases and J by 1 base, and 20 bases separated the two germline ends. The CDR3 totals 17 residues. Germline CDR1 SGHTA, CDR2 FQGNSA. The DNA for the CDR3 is TGTGCCAGCAGCCGTTTCGAGGACTTCCCCGTTAACTATGGCTACACCTTC. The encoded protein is CASSRFEDFPVNYGYTF.

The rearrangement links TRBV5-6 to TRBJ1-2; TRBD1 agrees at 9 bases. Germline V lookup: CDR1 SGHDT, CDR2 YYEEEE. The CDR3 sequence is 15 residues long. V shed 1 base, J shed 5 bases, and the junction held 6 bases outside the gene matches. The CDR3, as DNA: TGTGCCAGCAGCTTGCTGGGACAGGGTGGTTATGGCTACACCTTC. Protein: CASSLLGQGGYGYTF.

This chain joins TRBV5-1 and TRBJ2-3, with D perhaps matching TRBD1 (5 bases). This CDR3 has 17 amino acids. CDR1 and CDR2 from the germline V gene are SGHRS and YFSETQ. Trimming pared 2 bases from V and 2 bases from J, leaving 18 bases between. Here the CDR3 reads CASSFPRNPGPTDTQYF. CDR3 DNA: TGCGCCAGCAGCTTTCCCCGCAACCCAGGGCCCACAGATACGCAGTATTTT. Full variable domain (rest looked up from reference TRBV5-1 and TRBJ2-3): KAGVTQTPRYLIKTRGQQVTLSCSPISGHRSVSWYQQTPGQGLQFLFEYFSETQRNKGNFPGRFSGRQFSNSRSEMNVSTLELGDSALYLCASSFPRNPGPTDTQYFGPGTRLTVL.